A single sample gave rise to the 32 T cell receptor beta chains below, sequenced in a study of neoadjuvant anti-PD-1 for oral cavity cancer. Clones were sequenced by immunoSEQ multiplex PCR, and TCRdb holds only the in-frame ones, with some missing. Among over 9,500 clones listed, more than 55% were seen once. The sequences come from tumor tissue, collected before nivolumab (anti-PD-1) treatment. The source of these receptors is a person aged 35 to 85 with oral cavity squamous cell carcinoma.

Here the CDR3 DNA reads TGTGCCAGCAGCGCCGGACAGACAACTAATGAAAAACTGTTTTTT. Translated: CASSAGQTTNEKLFF. V gene TRBV6-1 combines with J gene TRBJ1-4; a weak D match, TRBD1 (6 bases). This CDR3 has 15 residues. Trimming stripped 6 bases from V and 0 bases from J, with 11 bases between. The V gene's germline CDR1 is MNHNS and CDR2 SASEGT.

The gene calls are TRBV7-3 and TRBJ2-5; D gene ambiguous. V lost 0 bases and J lost 1, with 9 bases in between. The germline V gene has CDR1 SGHTA and CDR2 FQGTGA. This CDR3 contains 15 residues. The CDR3 bases are TGTGCCAGCAGCTTAACGAAGAGCAGCCAAGAGACCCAGTACTTC. Protein product: CASSLTKSSQETQYF.

The chain has TRBV2 and TRBJ2-5; the D gene is possibly TRBD2 (5 bases). Per germline, CDR1 SNHLY and CDR2 FYNNEI. The germline V and J ends were trimmed by 6 bases and 9 bases, with 17 bases remaining between them. The CDR3 is 13 residues long. CDR3 protein: CASSSTRGGSQYF. DNA of the CDR3: TGTGCCAGCAGCTCGACCCGCGGCGGGTCCCAGTACTTC. Variable domain in full (rest from reference TRBV2 and TRBJ2-5): EPEVTQTPSHQVTQMGQEVILRCVPISNHLYFYWYRQILGQKVEFLVSFYNNEISEKSEIFDDQFSVERPDGSNFTLKIRSTKLEDSAMYFCASSSTRGGSQYFGPGTRLLVL.

The V call is TRBV11-2, the J call TRBJ2-5; D could derive from TRBD1 or TRBD2 (5 bases each). The CDR3 runs 14 residues. Looked up from germline, CDR1 is SGHAT and CDR2 is FQNNGV. Trimming took 5 bases from V and 5 from J, leaving 15 bases between them. Written as DNA, the CDR3 is TGTGCCAGCAGCCCGCCCCCGGGGACGGAGACCCAGTACTTC. This gives the protein CASSPPPGTETQYF. The full variable domain, completed using reference TRBV11-2 and TRBJ2-5, is EAGVAQSPRYKIIEKRQSVAFWCNPISGHATLYWYQQILGQGPKLLIQFQNNGVVDDSQLPKDRFSAERLKGVDSTLKIQPAKLEDSAVYLCASSPPPGTETQYFGPGTRLLVL.

This clone turned up a few times. The rearrangement uses TRBV11-1 and TRBJ2-7, with D tentatively TRBD2 (6 bases). V lost 5 bases to trimming and J lost 2 bases, with 13 bases between them. This CDR3 is built from 14 residues. Looked up from germline, CDR1 is SGHAT and CDR2 is FQDESV (reference sequence). CDR3 bases: TGTGCCAGCAGCCCCAGGGACTGGACCTACGAGCAGTACTTC. Protein product: CASSPRDWTYEQYF.

A few counts support this clone. The rearrangement uses TRBV10-3 and TRBJ2-2; 7 nucleotides align to TRBD1. Trimming removed 7 bases from V and 4 bases from J; junction bases left unmatched: 3. The CDR3 covers 13 residues. Germline CDR1 and CDR2: ENHRY and SYGVKD. The CDR3 DNA reads as TGTGCCATCACAAGGGGGCGCACCGGGGAGCTGTTTTTT. Its protein is CAITRGRTGELFF.

V and J are TRBV5-6 and TRBJ2-7, with 8 bases fitting TRBD2. CDR1 SGHDT and CDR2 YYEEEE come from the germline V gene. Trimming at V came to 4 bases and at J to 3 bases, leaving 12 bases not matched to a gene. The CDR3 sequence is 16 residues long. CDR3 in DNA: TGTGCCAGCAGCACCCGTCGGGCGGGGGGAGACTACGAGCAGTACTTC. Translated, it gives CASSTRRAGGDYEQYF.

By share, this clone ranks as medium-sized. The rearrangement links TRBV29-1 to TRBJ2-3; the D gene is possibly TRBD2 (5 bases). Germline V gene data show CDR1 as SQVTM and CDR2 as ANQGSEA. The CDR3 is 14 residues long. V was clipped by 3 bases and J by 4 bases, with 14 bases between them. The CDR3 spells CSVEDGIKPDTQYF. Written as DNA, the CDR3 is TGCAGCGTTGAGGACGGGATAAAGCCAGATACGCAGTATTTT.

This clone was detected once. The gene calls are TRBV9 and TRBJ2-7; 9 bases line up with TRBD2. Germline values: CDR1 SGDLS, CDR2 YYNGEE. CDR3 size: 14 residues. Unmatched junction bases numbered 2, after V lost 4 bases and J lost 0 bases. CDR3 residues: CASSLAGSSYEQYF. CDR3 nucleotides: TGTGCCAGCAGCCTAGCGGGGAGCTCCTACGAGCAGTACTTC.

The rearrangement links TRBV15 to TRBJ1-5, with TRBD1 as a possible D gene (5 bases). This CDR3 contains 14 residues. V lost 3 bases, J lost 5 bases, and 11 bases lay in between. CDR1 is LNHNV, CDR2 YYDKDF, per germline (reference sequence). The CDR3 DNA follows: TGTGCCACCAGCAGTTCAGGGCCACATCAGCCCCAGCATTTT. Amino acids: CATSSSGPHQPQHF.

This clone occurred a few times. V and J are TRBV19 and TRBJ1-2, with a tentative D call TRBD1 (6 bases). Trimming left V 3 bases short and J 7 bases short, with 6 bases between. The V gene's germline CDR1 is LNHDA and CDR2 SQIVND (reference sequence). The CDR3 consists of 11 residues. The CDR3, as DNA: TGTGCCAGTAGTATCAGGGGTGGCTACACCTTC. This sequence encodes CASSIRGGYTF.

This sequence joins TRBV5-8 and TRBJ2-5; the D gene is possibly TRBD2 (5 bases). Trimming pared 3 bases from V and 3 bases from J, leaving 9 bases between. Germline CDR1 SGHTS, CDR2 YDEGEE. This CDR3 contains 13 residues. The CDR3 DNA reads as TGTGCCAGCAGCTCCGGACTTAAAGAGACCCAGTACTTC. This encodes CASSSGLKETQYF.

The genes are TRBV7-9 and TRBJ2-2; 7 bases fit TRBD1. From germline, CDR1 is SEHNR and CDR2 FQNEAQ (reference sequence). Trimming took 1 base from V and 1 from J; bases not matched to a gene: 0. This CDR3 spans 15 amino acids. CDR3 sequence reads: CASSLGQGNTGELFF. DNA of the CDR3: TGTGCCAGCAGCTTAGGACAGGGGAACACCGGGGAGCTGTTTTTT.

This clone ranks as medium-sized. This specimen includes other DNA sequences encoding the same CDR3. V gene TRBV13 combines with J gene TRBJ1-2; the match to TRBD1 covers 8 bases. This CDR3 comprises 14 residues. CDR1 and CDR2 (germline): PRHDT, FYEKMQ (reference sequence). Trimming cost V 5 bases and J 2 bases; bases outside gene matches: 4. The CDR3 is CASSLGTGNYGYTF. As DNA, the CDR3 is TGTGCCAGCAGCCTGGGGACAGGCAACTATGGCTACACCTTC.

The chain is built from TRBV5-6 and TRBJ2-7, with D possibly TRBD2 on 6 matching bases. This CDR3 has 14 residues. Germline lookup yields CDR1 SGHDT and CDR2 YYEEEE. Trimming removed 4 bases at V and 2 bases at J, with 13 bases between. The CDR3, as DNA: TGTGCCAGCAGCCGCGGGACTCGACCCTACGAGCAGTACTTC. It is translated as CASSRGTRPYEQYF.

This clone was picked up a small number of times. The chain has TRBV7-2 and TRBJ1-2; TRBD1 matches at 7 bases. The CDR3 covers 13 residues. Germline trimming cut 4 bases from V and 7 bases from J; bases unmatched to any gene: 6. Germline V gene data show CDR1 as SGHTA and CDR2 as FQGNSA. CDR3: CASSSTGERGYTF. Here the CDR3 DNA reads TGTGCCAGCAGCTCAACAGGGGAGCGTGGCTACACCTTC.

This clone was picked up a small number of times. The rearrangement joins TRBV28 to TRBJ2-5, with 7 positions matching TRBD1. The V gene end was trimmed by 3 bases and the J gene end by 5 bases; junction bases not matched to a gene: 0. This CDR3 spans 12 amino acids. Germline CDR1 and CDR2: MDHEN and SYDVKM. CDR3 sequence reads: CASSFRGETQYF. DNA for the CDR3: TGTGCCAGCAGTTTCAGGGGGGAGACCCAGTACTTC.

This clone is deemed medium-sized. V is TRBV7-3 and J is TRBJ2-3; 12 nucleotides align to TRBD2. Germline loops: CDR1 SGHTA, CDR2 FQGTGA. The V segment lost 3 bases and the J segment 7 bases; nucleotides outside the gene matches: 5. CDR3 length: 15 amino acids. CDR3 loop: CASSLTSGSEYTQYF. DNA of the CDR3: TGTGCCAGCAGCTTGACTAGCGGGAGTGAATATACGCAGTATTTT.

The CDR3 loop reads CASSPADSQETQYF. The CDR3 DNA is TGCGCCAGCAGCCCCGCGGACAGCCAAGAGACCCAGTACTTC. The V gene is TRBV4-1, the J gene TRBJ2-5, with a possible D match to TRBD1 (6 bases). Trimming removed 4 bases from V and 1 base from J, with 10 bases in between. The germline CDR1 and CDR2 sequences are MGHRA and YSYEKL. CDR3 length equals 14 residues.

The chain employs TRBV19 and TRBJ1-2, with a weak D call TRBD1 (5 bases). This CDR3 comprises 13 residues. Germline CDR1 is LNHDA and CDR2 is SQIVND (reference sequence). V lost 7 bases to trimming and J lost 5 bases, with 14 bases between them. The CDR3 sequence: CASTRGTWYGYTF. Here the CDR3 DNA reads TGTGCCAGTACAAGGGGCACCTGGTATGGCTACACCTTC.

This chain joins TRBV2 and TRBJ1-1; no reliable D call. CDR3 length equals 13 residues. CDR1 SNHLY and CDR2 FYNNEI come from the germline V gene. V lost 6 bases to trimming and J lost 4 bases, with 12 bases between them. The DNA of the CDR3 is TGTGCCAGCAGGTTCGGTCCGGCCACTGAAGCTTTCTTT. It specifies CASRFGPATEAFF.

The chain links TRBV10-3 to TRBJ2-1; D is unclear. The CDR3 is made up of 15 amino acids. V was clipped by 4 bases and J by 0 bases, with 10 bases between them. CDR1 and CDR2 (germline): ENHRY, SYGVKD. The CDR3 protein is CAISGQLSSYNEQFF. In DNA form, the CDR3 reads TGTGCCATCAGTGGGCAGCTCAGCTCCTACAATGAGCAGTTCTTC.

The V gene is TRBV10-3, the J gene TRBJ2-1; TRBD2 matches 11 bases. The junction had 9 bases not matched to a gene; V was cut back by 6 bases and J by 8 bases. Germline loops: CDR1 ENHRY, CDR2 SYGVKD. The CDR3 covers 15 residues. Here the CDR3 reads CAISPLGLAGDEQFF. For the CDR3, the DNA is TGTGCCATCAGCCCTCTTGGACTAGCGGGTGATGAGCAGTTCTTC.

This clone was recorded a few times. This sequence joins TRBV30 and TRBJ2-5; D uncertain. Trimming left V 3 bases short and J 4 bases short, with 12 bases between. Germline CDR1 reads GTSNPN; CDR2 reads SVGIG (reference sequence). This CDR3 comprises 13 residues. CDR3 loop: CAWSQSLSETQYF. DNA for the CDR3: TGTGCCTGGAGCCAATCCCTTTCAGAGACCCAGTACTTC.

This clone has a handful of counts. The genes are TRBV28 and TRBJ2-3, with a possible D match to TRBD2 (5 bases). Trimming stripped 7 bases from V and 5 bases from J, with 13 bases between. The length of the CDR3 is 13 residues. CDR1 is MDHEN, CDR2 SYDVKM, per germline. DNA for the CDR3: TGTGCCAGCACCAGGACTTCAAGAGATACGCAGTATTTT. Amino acid sequence: CASTRTSRDTQYF.

This clone counts as medium-sized. The chain joins TRBV10-2 to TRBJ2-4, with D possibly TRBD2 on 5 matching bases. Between the trimmed V and J ends, which lost 4 bases and 8 bases, there was a span of 12 bases. The CDR3 has 13 residues. Germline CDR1 and CDR2: WSHSY and SAAADI. CDR3 DNA sequence: TGCGCCAGCAGTGTAAGGGAGAAGGACATTCAGTACTTC. Its translation: CASSVREKDIQYF.

This clone was observed a handful of times. The chain has TRBV7-2 and TRBJ2-6; a possible D gene is TRBD1 (6 bases). V was clipped by 3 bases and J by 0 bases, with 15 bases between them. Germline CDR1 is SGHTA and CDR2 is FQGNSA. The CDR3 extends over 18 amino acids. The CDR3 loop reads CASSFYHRALSGANVLTF. CDR3 sequence (DNA): TGTGCCAGCAGCTTCTACCACAGGGCCCTCTCTGGGGCCAACGTCCTGACTTTC.

This clone showed up just a few times. The V and J genes are TRBV7-9 and TRBJ1-4, with D perhaps matching TRBD1 (5 bases). CDR1 is SEHNR, CDR2 FQNEAQ, per germline (reference sequence). Deletions cut 1 base from V and 5 bases from J, with 11 bases between. The CDR3 extends over 15 amino acids. The chain's CDR3 is CASSLERGANEKLFF. The CDR3 DNA follows: TGTGCCAGCAGCTTAGAAAGGGGCGCGAATGAAAAACTGTTTTTT.

CDR3 nucleotide sequence: TGTGCCAGCAATCTAGCGGGAGGTGACAATGAGCAGTTCTTC. This codes for CASNLAGGDNEQFF. The V gene is TRBV27, the J gene TRBJ2-1; 11 bases fit TRBD2. This CDR3 has 14 amino acids. The junction had 4 bases not matched to a gene; V was cut back by 7 bases and J by 5 bases. Germline loops: CDR1 MNHEY, CDR2 SMNVEV (reference sequence).

V usage is TRBV5-1 and J usage is TRBJ2-1; no definite D call. V was cut by 0 bases and J by 9 bases, with 4 bases left in between. CDR1 SGHRS and CDR2 YFSETQ come from the germline V gene. The CDR3 runs 11 residues. CDR3 residues: CASSLGSEQFF. CDR3 nucleotide sequence: TGCGCCAGCAGCTTGGGGAGTGAGCAGTTCTTC.

In its sample, this clone was seen a few times. The rearrangement links TRBV19 to TRBJ2-2; the D gene is possibly TRBD2 (5 bases). The CDR3 consists of 16 residues. V was clipped by 5 bases and J by 5 bases, with 18 bases between them. Germline-derived CDR1 and CDR2 are LNHDA and SQIVND (reference sequence). CDR3 residues: CASSRAEVAITGELFF. The CDR3 region has the DNA TGTGCCAGTAGTCGGGCGGAGGTAGCGATTACCGGGGAGCTGTTTTTT.

The chain couples TRBV11-3 to TRBJ2-2; perhaps TRBD1 as D (6 bases). The CDR3 has 16 residues. V lost 3 bases and J 0 bases, leaving 11 bases between the germline ends. CDR1 and CDR2 from the germline V gene are SGHNT and YENEEA. The DNA of the CDR3 is TGTGCCAGCAGCTTGACCGGGACATCGAACACCGGGGAGCTGTTTTTT. Translating it yields CASSLTGTSNTGELFF.